This TCR beta chain comes out of a study of blood T cell repertoires in COVID-19. Study overall: Italy, Spain and the United States were the sources of the convalescent and acute COVID-19 samples.

The germline V gene encodes CDR1 SEHNR and CDR2 FQNEAQ (reference sequence). Trimming cost V 7 bases and J 5 bases, with 20 bases left between them. There are 15 residues in the CDR3. Sequencing used immunoSEQ multiplex PCR; TCRdb keeps in-frame clones, though not all of them. The table has about 130,000 clones, 87% seen once; the top ten hold roughly 2.5%. The chain couples TRBV7-9 to TRBJ1-1, with D possibly being TRBD1 (5 bases). The sample taken for sequencing was peripheral blood. The receptor comes from a man aged 50 or older with active COVID-19. This CDR3 reads CASTLPGGERTEAFF. Here the CDR3 DNA reads TGTGCCAGCACTCTGCCTGGGGGGGAGAGGACTGAAGCTTTCTTT. Filled out from reference TRBV7-9 and TRBJ1-1, the complete variable domain reads DTGVSQNPRHKITKRGQNVTFRCDPISEHNRLYWYRQTLGQGPEFLTYFQNEAQLEKSRLLSDRFSAERPKGSFSTLEIQRTEQGDSAMYLCASTLPGGERTEAFFGQGTRLTVV.